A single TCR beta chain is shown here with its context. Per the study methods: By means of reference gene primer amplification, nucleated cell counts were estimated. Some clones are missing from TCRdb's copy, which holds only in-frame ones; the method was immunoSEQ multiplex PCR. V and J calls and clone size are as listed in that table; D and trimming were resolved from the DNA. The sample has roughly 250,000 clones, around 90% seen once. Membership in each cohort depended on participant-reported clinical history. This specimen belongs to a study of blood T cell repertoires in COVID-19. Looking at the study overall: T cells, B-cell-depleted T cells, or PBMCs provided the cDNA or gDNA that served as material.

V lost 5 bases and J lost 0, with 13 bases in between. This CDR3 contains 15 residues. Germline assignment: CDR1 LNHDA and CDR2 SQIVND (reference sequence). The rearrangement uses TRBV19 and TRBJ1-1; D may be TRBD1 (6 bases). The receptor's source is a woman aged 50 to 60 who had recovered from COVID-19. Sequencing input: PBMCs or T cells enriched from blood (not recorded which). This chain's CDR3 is CASSSQTGMNTEAFF. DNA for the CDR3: TGTGCCAGTAGTTCACAGACAGGCATGAACACTGAAGCTTTCTTT.